This T cell receptor (beta chain) was retrieved from a study of CD8 T cells in Susac syndrome. Study-level results: The study recognized that the number of individuals in its TCR sequencing and HLA analysis was relatively small.

The CDR3 runs 14 residues. Germline trimming cut 1 base from V and 6 bases from J; bases unmatched to any gene: 2. This clonotype was recorded only once. Antigen: not known. Blood CD8+ and CD4+ T cells underwent high-throughput TCR beta sequencing. The multiple sclerosis controls were treatment-naive patients affected by stable or active relapsing-remitting disease. After extraction with the RNeasy kit, about 0.5 to 1 ug of the RNA was reverse transcribed using random hexamers. The immunoSEQ assay covered 54 Vbeta and 13 Jbeta segments for CDR3. TCRdb passed the immunoSEQ multiplex PCR reads through MiXCR, listing each CDR3 protein once. The profile shows about 140,000 distinct CDR3 sequences, 85% to 95% of them singletons.

What was sequenced was CD4+ T cells from PBMCs. The genes are TRBV12-3 or TRBV12-4 and TRBJ1-5; 8 bases agree with TRBD1. This receptor was obtained from a human donor with multiple sclerosis. The DNA for the CDR3 is TGTGCCAGCAGTTTAGGGGACAGGTTTCAGCCCCAGCATTTT. As protein: CASSLGDRFQPQHF.